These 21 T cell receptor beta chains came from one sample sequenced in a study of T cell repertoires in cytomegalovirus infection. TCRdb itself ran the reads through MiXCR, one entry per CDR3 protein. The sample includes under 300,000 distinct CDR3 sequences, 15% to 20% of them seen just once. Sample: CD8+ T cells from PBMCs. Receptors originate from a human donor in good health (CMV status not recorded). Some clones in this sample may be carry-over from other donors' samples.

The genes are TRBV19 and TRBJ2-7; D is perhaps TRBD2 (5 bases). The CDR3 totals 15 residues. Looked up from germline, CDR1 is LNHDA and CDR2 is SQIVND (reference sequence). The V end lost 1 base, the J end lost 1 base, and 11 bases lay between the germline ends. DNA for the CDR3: TGTGCCAGTAGTATAGTTCTATCGGGGTCCTACGAGCAGTACTTC. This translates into CASSIVLSGSYEQYF.

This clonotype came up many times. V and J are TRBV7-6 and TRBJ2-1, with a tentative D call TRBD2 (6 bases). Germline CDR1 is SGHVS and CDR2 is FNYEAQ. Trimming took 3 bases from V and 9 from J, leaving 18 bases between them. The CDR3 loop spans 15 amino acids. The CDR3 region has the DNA TGTGCCAGCAGCTTCAAGCTCCTAGCGATGGGTGAGCAGTTCTTC. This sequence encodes CASSFKLLAMGEQFF.

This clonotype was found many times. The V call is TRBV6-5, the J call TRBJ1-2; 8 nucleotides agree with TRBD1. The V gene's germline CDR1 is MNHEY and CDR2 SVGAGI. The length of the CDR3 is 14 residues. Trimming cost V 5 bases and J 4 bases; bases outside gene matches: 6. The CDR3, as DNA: TGTGCCAGCAGTCCGGGACAGGCAACCTATGGCTACACCTTC. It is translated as CASSPGQATYGYTF.

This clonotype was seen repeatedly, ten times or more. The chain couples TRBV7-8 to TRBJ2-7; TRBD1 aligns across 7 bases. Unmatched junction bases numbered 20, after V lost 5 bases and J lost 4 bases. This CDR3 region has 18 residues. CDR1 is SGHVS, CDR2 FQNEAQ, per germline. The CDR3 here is CASSLYRDRVRAIYEQYF. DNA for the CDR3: TGTGCCAGCAGCCTCTATAGAGACAGGGTACGGGCTATTTACGAGCAGTACTTC.

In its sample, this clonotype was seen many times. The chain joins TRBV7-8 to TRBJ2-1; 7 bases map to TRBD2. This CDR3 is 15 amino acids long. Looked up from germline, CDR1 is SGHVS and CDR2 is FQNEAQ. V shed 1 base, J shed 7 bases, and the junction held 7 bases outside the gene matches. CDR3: CASSLGGGGLNEQFF. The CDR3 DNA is TGTGCCAGCAGCTTAGGGGGGGGAGGGTTGAATGAGCAGTTCTTC. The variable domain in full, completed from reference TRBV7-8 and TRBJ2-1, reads GAGVSQSPRYKVAKRGQDVALRCDPISGHVSLFWYQQALGQGPEFLTYFQNEAQLDKSGLPSDRFFAERPEGSVSTLKIQRTQQEDSAVYLCASSLGGGGLNEQFFGPGTRLTVL.

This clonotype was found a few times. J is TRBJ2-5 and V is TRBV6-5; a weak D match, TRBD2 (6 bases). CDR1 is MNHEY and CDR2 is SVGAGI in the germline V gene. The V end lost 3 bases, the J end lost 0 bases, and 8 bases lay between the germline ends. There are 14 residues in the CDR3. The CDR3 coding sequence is TGTGCCAGCAGTTATTCGGGGGACCAAGAGACCCAGTACTTC. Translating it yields CASSYSGDQETQYF.

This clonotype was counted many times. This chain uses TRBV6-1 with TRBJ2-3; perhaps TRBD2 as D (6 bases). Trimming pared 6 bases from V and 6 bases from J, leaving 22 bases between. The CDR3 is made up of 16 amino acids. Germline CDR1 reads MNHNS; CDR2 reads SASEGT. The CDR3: CASSDGRGELGDTQYF. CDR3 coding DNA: TGTGCCAGCAGCGATGGTCGCGGGGAACTCGGGGATACGCAGTATTTT.

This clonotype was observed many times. CDR3 amino acids: CASSPPGGNGYTF. The CDR3 nucleotides read TGTGCCAGCAGCCCACCCGGCGGGAATGGCTACACCTTC. The chain joins TRBV7-9 to TRBJ1-2, with no clear D. This CDR3 spans 13 amino acids. Germline lookup yields CDR1 SEHNR and CDR2 FQNEAQ (reference sequence). Trimming took 5 bases from V and 6 from J, leaving 13 bases between them.

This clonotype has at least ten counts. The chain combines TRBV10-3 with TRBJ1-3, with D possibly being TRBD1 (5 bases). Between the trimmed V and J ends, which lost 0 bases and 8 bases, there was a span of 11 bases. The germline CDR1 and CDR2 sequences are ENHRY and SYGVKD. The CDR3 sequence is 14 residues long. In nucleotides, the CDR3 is TGTGCCATCAGTGAGTCGACAGCTGGGGACACCATATATTTT. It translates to CAISESTAGDTIYF.

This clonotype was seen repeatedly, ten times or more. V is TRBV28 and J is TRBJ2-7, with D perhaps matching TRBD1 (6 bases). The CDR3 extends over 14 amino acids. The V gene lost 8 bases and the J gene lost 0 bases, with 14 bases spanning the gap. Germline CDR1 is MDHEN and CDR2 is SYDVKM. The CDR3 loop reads CASGMDSYSYEQYF. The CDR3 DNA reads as TGTGCCAGCGGGATGGACAGTTACTCCTACGAGCAGTACTTC.

DNA of the CDR3: TGTGCCAGCTCACCACCGGAGGGGGCGCCTCCCGACTATGGCTACACCTTC. It encodes CASSPPEGAPPDYGYTF. The chain is built from TRBV18 and TRBJ1-2; 7 bases match TRBD1. Germline CDR1 reads KGHSH; CDR2 reads LQKENI. The CDR3 consists of 17 residues. V lost 0 bases and J lost 3; bases outside the gene matches: 10.

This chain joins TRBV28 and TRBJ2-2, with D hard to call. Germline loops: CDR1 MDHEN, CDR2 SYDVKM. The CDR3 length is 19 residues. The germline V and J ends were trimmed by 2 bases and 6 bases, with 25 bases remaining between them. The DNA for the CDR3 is TGTGCCAGCAGTTTAAAAGGGTCCGGGCAACAGCGCCACCCCGGGGAGCTGTTTTTT. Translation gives CASSLKGSGQQRHPGELFF.

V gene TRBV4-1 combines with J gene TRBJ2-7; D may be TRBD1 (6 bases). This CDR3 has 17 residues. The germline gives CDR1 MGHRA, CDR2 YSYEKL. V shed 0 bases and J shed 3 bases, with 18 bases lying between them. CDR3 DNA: TGCGCCAGCAGCCAAGATGAAGGGGGAGCACGGGACTACGAGCAGTACTTC. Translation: CASSQDEGGARDYEQYF.

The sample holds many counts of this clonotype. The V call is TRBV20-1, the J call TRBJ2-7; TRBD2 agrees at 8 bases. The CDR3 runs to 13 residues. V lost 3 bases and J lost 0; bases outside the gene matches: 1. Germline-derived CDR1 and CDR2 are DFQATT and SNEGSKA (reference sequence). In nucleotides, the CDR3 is TGCAGTGCTAGGACTAGCGACTCCTACGAGCAGTACTTC. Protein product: CSARTSDSYEQYF.

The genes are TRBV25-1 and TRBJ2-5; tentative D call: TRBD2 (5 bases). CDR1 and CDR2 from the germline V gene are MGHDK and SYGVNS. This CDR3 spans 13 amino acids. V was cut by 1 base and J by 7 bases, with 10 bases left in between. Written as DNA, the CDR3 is TGTGCCAGCAGTGAATCGAACGGAGGGACCCAGTACTTC. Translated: CASSESNGGTQYF.

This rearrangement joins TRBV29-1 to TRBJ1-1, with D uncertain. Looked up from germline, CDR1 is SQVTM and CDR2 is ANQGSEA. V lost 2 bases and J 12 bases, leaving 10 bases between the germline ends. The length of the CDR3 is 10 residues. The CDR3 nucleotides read TGCAGCGTTGAATCGGGGAGGTCTTTCTTT. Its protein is CSVESGRSFF.

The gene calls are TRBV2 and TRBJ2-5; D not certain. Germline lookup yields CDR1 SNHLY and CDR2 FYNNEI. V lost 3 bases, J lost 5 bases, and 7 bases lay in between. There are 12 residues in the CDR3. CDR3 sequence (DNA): TGTGCCAGCAGTGACGTGATGGAGACCCAGTACTTC. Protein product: CASSDVMETQYF.

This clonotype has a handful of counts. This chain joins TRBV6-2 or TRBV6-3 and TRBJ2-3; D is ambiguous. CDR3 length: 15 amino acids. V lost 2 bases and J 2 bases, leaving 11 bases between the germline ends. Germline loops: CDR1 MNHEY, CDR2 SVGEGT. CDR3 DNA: TGTGCCAGCAGTTACCGGGCGGTGCCCACAGATACGCAGTATTTT. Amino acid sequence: CASSYRAVPTDTQYF.

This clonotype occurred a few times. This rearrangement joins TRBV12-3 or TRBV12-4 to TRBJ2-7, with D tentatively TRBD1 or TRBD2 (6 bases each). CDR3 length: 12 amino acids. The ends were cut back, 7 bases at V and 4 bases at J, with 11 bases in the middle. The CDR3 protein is CASTEGGYEQYF. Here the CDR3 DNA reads TGTGCCAGCACCGAGGGGGGTTACGAGCAGTACTTC.

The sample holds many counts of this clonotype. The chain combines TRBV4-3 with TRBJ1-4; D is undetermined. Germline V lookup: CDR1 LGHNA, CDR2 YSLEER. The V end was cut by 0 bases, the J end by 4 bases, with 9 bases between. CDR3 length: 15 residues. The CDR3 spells CASSQDRALNEKLFF. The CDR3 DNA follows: TGCGCCAGCAGCCAAGATCGGGCCCTTAATGAAAAACTGTTTTTT.

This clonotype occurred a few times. This chain's CDR3 is CASSERGRGKNTIYF. The CDR3 nucleotides are TGTGCCAGCAGTGAAAGGGGACGGGGTAAAAACACCATATATTTT. This chain connects TRBV28 to TRBJ1-3; tentative D call: TRBD1 (5 bases). Per germline, CDR1 MDHEN and CDR2 SYDVKM. Deletions cut 5 bases from V and 6 bases from J, with 17 bases between. The CDR3 is 15 residues long.